What follows are 11 T cell receptor beta chains derived from one specimen sequenced in a study of T cells in women clearing cervical HPV infection. Assay used: immunoSEQ multiplex PCR; TCRdb lists only in-frame clones, some missing. The sample has 25,000 to 30,000 clones, and its top ten clones hold 3.5% to 4%. The material sequenced was blood buffy coat. The receptor source for this set is a woman between 18 and 75 years old with a cervical HPV16 infection that either progressed to CIN3+ or cleared (not recorded which).

Turning to this clone: The read terminates 3 residues before the CDR3 end, so the remaining end is supplied by the germline J gene. The rearrangement uses TRBV2 and TRBJ1-5; the D is unclear. Germline CDR1 reads SNHLY; CDR2 reads FYNNEI. V shed 2 bases and J shed 4 bases, with 12 bases lying between them. The CDR3 sequence is 15 residues long. CDR3: CASSEQGGRNQPQHF. The sequenced CDR3 bases are TGTGCCAGCAGTGAACAAGGTGGCCGAAATCAGCCC.

Comment on this clone: The read ends 3 residues early relative to the CDR3; the germline J gene fills the gap. The chain carries TRBV7-2 and TRBJ2-3; 9 positions match TRBD1. The CDR3 has 16 amino acids. Germline V gene sequence: CDR1 SGHTA, CDR2 FQGNSA. The CDR3 here is CASSLAGTGNRQPQYF. Incomplete CDR3 DNA: TGTGCCAGCAGCTTAGCCGGGACAGGGAACCGTCAGCCG.

Concerning this clone itself: The read gets to within 3 residues of the CDR3 end, and the germline J gene fills in the rest. The chain is built from TRBV5-1 and TRBJ2-1; 7 bases are a match to TRBD1. V lost 5 bases and J lost 7; bases outside the gene matches: 6. The CDR3 runs to 13 residues. The germline gives CDR1 SGHRS, CDR2 YFSETQ. The covered CDR3 bases are TGCGCCAGCAGTGTGGACAGGTCTAATGAG. It is translated as CASSVDRSNE. The CDR3 in its entirety is CASSVDRSNEQFF.

On this clone itself: The read is 3 residues too short to cover the CDR3 end, so that end is filled in from the germline J gene. The chain is built from TRBV5-1 and TRBJ2-7; 7 positions match TRBD1. This CDR3 is 15 amino acids long. Germline V gene sequence: CDR1 SGHRS, CDR2 YFSETQ. V trimming: 5 bases; J trimming: 2 bases; junction bases outside the gene matches: 10. The sequenced CDR3 bases are TGCGCCAGCAGTAAAGCCGGGACAGCAACCTACGAG. Its protein product is CASSKAGTATYE. The whole CDR3 protein is CASSKAGTATYEQYF.

Notes on this clone: With the read ending 3 residues before the CDR3 end, the germline J gene is used to fill in that end. The V and J genes are TRBV19 and TRBJ1-2; TRBD1 aligns across 7 bases. Germline V gives CDR1 LNHDA, CDR2 SQIVND (reference sequence). CDR3 length equals 13 residues. Here the CDR3 reads CASTGQASYDYTF. The covered CDR3 bases are TGTGCCAGTACAGGACAGGCCTCTTACGAC.

For this clone: The CDR3 end lies 3 residues beyond the end of the read and is filled in from the germline J gene. This chain joins TRBV6-2 or TRBV6-3 and TRBJ1-6, with 8 bases fitting TRBD1. Germline V gives CDR1 MNHEY, CDR2 SVGEGT. The CDR3 covers 14 residues. With 4 bases clipped from V and 9 bases from J, the junction kept 5 bases outside the gene matches. The sequenced CDR3 bases are TGTGCCAGCAGTTCCATGGACAGGGTTTCACCC. The encoded protein is CASSSMDRVSP. The CDR3, in full, reads CASSSMDRVSPLHF.

Notes on this clone: The read falls 3 residues short of the CDR3 end, and the missing part is taken from the germline J gene. The chain links TRBV5-5 to TRBJ1-2, with TRBD1 as a possible D gene (6 bases). V was clipped by 1 base and J by 2 bases, with 12 bases between them. Germline V gene sequence: CDR1 SGHKS, CDR2 YYEKEE (reference sequence). The CDR3 runs to 15 residues. The sequenced CDR3 bases are TGTGCCAGCAGCTTGCAACAGGGAAGCAACTATGGC. This gives the protein CASSLQQGSNYG. Given in full, the CDR3 is CASSLQQGSNYGYTF.

With respect to this clone: The CDR3 is cut off 3 residues early in the read; its end comes from the germline J gene. The V and J genes are TRBV7-9 and TRBJ1-2; 9 bases agree with TRBD1. CDR3 size: 13 residues. The germline V gene encodes CDR1 SEHNR and CDR2 FQNEAQ (reference sequence). Losses at the gene ends were 7 bases for V and 7 bases for J; bases not matched to a gene: 7. CDR3 region: CASTRQGGSGYTF. The sequenced CDR3 bases are TGTGCCAGCACACGACAGGGGGGCTCTGGC.

CDR3 bases read: TGTGCCAGCAGTACCGGGACAGGGTTTACCTACGAC. Protein product: CASSTGTGFTYD. The complete CDR3 sequence is CASSTGTGFTYDYTF. V is TRBV7-9 and J is TRBJ1-2; TRBD1 aligns across 9 bases. Read coverage stops 3 residues before the CDR3 terminus; the germline J gene supplies the remainder. Germline CDR1 is SEHNR and CDR2 is FQNEAQ (reference sequence). CDR3 size: 15 residues. Filled out from reference TRBV7-9 and TRBJ1-2, the complete variable domain reads DTGVSQNPRHKITKRGQNVTFRCDPISEHNRLYWYRQTLGQGPEFLTYFQNEAQLEKSRLLSDRFSAERPKGSFSTLEIQRTEQGDSAMYLCASSTGTGFTYDYTFGSGTRLTVV.

Points on this clone: A junction end diverges from the germline sequence, so it may reflect a read error. Coverage ceases 3 residues before the CDR3 finishes, and the germline J gene fills in the end. The chain joins TRBV4-2 to TRBJ2-3; the match to TRBD2 covers 14 bases. CDR1 is LGHNA and CDR2 is YNFKEQ in the germline V gene. The CDR3 is 16 residues long. The sequenced CDR3 bases are TGCGCCAGCAGCCAAGGGACTAGCGGGGGCGCAGATACG. This translates into CASSQGTSGGADT. In full, the CDR3 is CASSQGTSGGADTQYF.

Worth noting for this clone: At one boundary the junction diverges from the germline segment, which might be a read error. The read terminates 3 residues ahead of where the CDR3 ends, so the germline J gene completes it. The sample has other DNA sequences that encode this CDR3 too. J is TRBJ1-3 and V is TRBV4-1; D may be TRBD1 (6 bases). The germline V gene encodes CDR1 MGHRA and CDR2 YSYEKL. This CDR3 region has 14 residues. The CDR3 is CASSQDRRGDTIYF. CDR3 DNA, as far as it was read: TGCGCCAGCAGCCAAGACCGGCGAGGGGACACA.